These 30 T cell receptor beta chains were all obtained from the same sample, sequenced in a study of PD-L1 blockade in urothelial cancer. As for time point: pretreatment peripheral blood. Profiling relied on immunoSEQ multiplex PCR, and the TCRdb table lists in-frame clones only, not all of them. Of about 50,000 clones detected, roughly 80% appear once; the ten largest clones hold about 3%. The specimen comprised PBMCs, sampled around atezolizumab (anti-PD-L1) treatment. Receptor source: a man in his 70s with urothelial cancer.

This chain joins TRBV19 and TRBJ1-6; 7 nucleotides match TRBD1. This CDR3 is 15 amino acids long. V trimming: 4 bases; J trimming: 4 bases; junction bases outside the gene matches: 4. Per germline, CDR1 LNHDA and CDR2 SQIVND (reference sequence). CDR3 nucleotides: TGTGCCAGTAGTACGCCGGGACAGTATAATTCACCCCTCCACTTT. Translated: CASSTPGQYNSPLHF.

The chain recombines TRBV19 with TRBJ2-3, with TRBD2 identical over 8 bases. Germline V gives CDR1 LNHDA, CDR2 SQIVND (reference sequence). There are 14 residues in the CDR3. V was pared by 3 bases and J by 4 bases, with 3 bases of the junction left unmatched. The CDR3 nucleotides are TGTGCCAGTAGTATGCTAGCGGGCCCAGATACGCAGTATTTT. As protein: CASSMLAGPDTQYF.

V and J are TRBV19 and TRBJ2-1; 9 bases fit TRBD1. The V and J ends lost 1 base and 1 base, in that order; junction bases with no gene match: 8. This CDR3 region has 18 residues. Germline V gene data show CDR1 as LNHDA and CDR2 as SQIVND (reference sequence). CDR3 region: CASSIGRTGVGSYNEQFF. The CDR3 DNA sequence: TGTGCCAGTAGTATAGGCCGGACAGGGGTTGGTTCCTACAATGAGCAGTTCTTC.

The chain carries TRBV7-7 and TRBJ1-1; D may be TRBD1 (5 bases). The length of the CDR3 is 13 residues. Germline assignment: CDR1 SSHAT and CDR2 FNYEAQ (reference sequence). V lost 3 bases, J lost 1 base, and 6 bases lay in between. The DNA for the CDR3 is TGTGCCAGCAGCTTGACAGAGAACACTGAAGCTTTCTTT. Its translation: CASSLTENTEAFF.

The V and J genes are TRBV7-6 and TRBJ2-2; 10 nucleotides agree with TRBD2. The CDR3 sequence is 19 residues long. CDR1 is SGHVS, CDR2 FNYEAQ, per germline. V dropped 4 bases and J dropped 2; count of bases not matched to a gene: 13. The CDR3 DNA reads TGTGCCAGCAGCTCCCGCCCGAGTAGCGGGGGGCGTAACACCGGGGAGCTGTTTTTT. This encodes CASSSRPSSGGRNTGELFF.

The chain recombines TRBV28 with TRBJ1-5, with a possible D match to TRBD1 (5 bases). Germline CDR1 is MDHEN and CDR2 is SYDVKM. The CDR3 runs to 16 residues. The ends were cut back, 2 bases at V and 4 bases at J, with 15 bases in the middle. DNA of the CDR3: TGTGCCAGCAGTTTAAGGCAACGAGGGACTAATCAGCCCCAGCATTTT. Translation gives CASSLRQRGTNQPQHF.

The chain employs TRBV25-1 and TRBJ1-2, with D possibly TRBD1 on 6 matching bases. There are 13 residues in the CDR3. In germline, CDR1 is MGHDK, CDR2 SYGVNS. The V and J ends lost 4 bases and 4 bases respectively, with 10 bases between them. The CDR3 DNA sequence: TGTGCCAGCAGTGCAGGGGCTCTCTATGGCTACACCTTC. The encoded protein is CASSAGALYGYTF.

This rearrangement joins TRBV6-5 to TRBJ1-2, with TRBD1 matching over 7 bases. Trimming cost V 5 bases and J 1 base; bases outside gene matches: 4. Germline V gene lookup returns CDR1 MNHEY and CDR2 SVGAGI. This CDR3 contains 14 residues. CDR3 sequence reads: CASSGDRINYGYTF. CDR3 nucleotides: TGTGCCAGCAGTGGGGACAGAATTAACTATGGCTACACCTTC.

The genes are TRBV7-9 and TRBJ2-2, with 9 nucleotides matching TRBD1. The length of the CDR3 is 17 residues. Germline values: CDR1 SEHNR, CDR2 FQNEAQ (reference sequence). Trimming cost V 5 bases and J 6 bases; bases outside gene matches: 13. CDR3 DNA: TGTGCCAGCAGCCGGGACAGGGCAATCGTACGCGCCGGGGAGCTGTTTTTT. Translation gives CASSRDRAIVRAGELFF. Together with reference TRBV7-9 and TRBJ2-2, the CDR3 gives the full variable domain: DTGVSQNPRHKITKRGQNVTFRCDPISEHNRLYWYRQTLGQGPEFLTYFQNEAQLEKSRLLSDRFSAERPKGSFSTLEIQRTEQGDSAMYLCASSRDRAIVRAGELFFGEGSRLTVL.

This clone appeared once. This rearrangement joins TRBV29-1 to TRBJ2-1; 7 bases agree with TRBD1. CDR3 length equals 11 residues. V lost 6 bases, J lost 13 bases, and 9 bases stayed unmatched. CDR1 is SQVTM and CDR2 is ANQGSEA in the germline V gene. In DNA form, the CDR3 reads TGCAGCGTAGACTGGGGACAGTTCCAGTTCTTC. Protein sequence: CSVDWGQFQFF.

The chain links TRBV7-6 to TRBJ2-2; D call uncertain. The CDR3 has 15 residues. V lost 6 bases and J 7 bases, leaving 18 bases between the germline ends. Germline assignment: CDR1 SGHVS and CDR2 FNYEAQ. As DNA, the CDR3 is TGTGCCAGCAGACCAACAACCCGACTGGGCGGGGAGCTGTTTTTT. It yields the protein CASRPTTRLGGELFF.

The V call is TRBV25-1, the J call TRBJ2-2; the D gene is possibly TRBD1 (7 bases). The CDR3 is 15 amino acids. The ends were cut back, 3 bases at V and 4 bases at J, with 12 bases in the middle. Germline-derived CDR1 and CDR2 are MGHDK and SYGVNS. This CDR3 is CASSETRQGTGELFF. Here the CDR3 DNA reads TGTGCCAGCAGTGAGACTAGACAGGGCACCGGGGAGCTGTTTTTT.

The genes are TRBV4-3 and TRBJ1-3; D is unclear. CDR1 LGHNA and CDR2 YSLEER come from the germline V gene. This CDR3 region has 17 residues. V was shortened by 3 bases and J by 0 bases, with 15 bases between the two germline ends. In DNA, the CDR3 is TGCGCCAGCAGCCAGGTCGTGGGCCCGAGCTCTGGAAACACCATATATTTT. Protein sequence: CASSQVVGPSSGNTIYF.

The chain couples TRBV7-7 to TRBJ2-3; no clear D gene. The CDR3 consists of 15 residues. Germline V lookup: CDR1 SSHAT, CDR2 FNYEAQ (reference sequence). V lost 2 bases, J lost 0 bases, and 9 bases lay in between. The CDR3 DNA follows: TGTGCCAGCAGCTTAAGGAGCGACAGCACAGATACGCAGTATTTT. Translating it yields CASSLRSDSTDTQYF.

V is TRBV4-3 and J is TRBJ1-2; D may be TRBD1 (5 bases). Trimming took 0 bases from V and 8 from J, leaving 10 bases between them. This CDR3 has 13 amino acids. Germline loops: CDR1 LGHNA, CDR2 YSLEER. For the CDR3, the DNA is TGCGCCAGCAGCCAAGATCGGGGGGACGGCTACACCTTC. Protein: CASSQDRGDGYTF.

The rearrangement links TRBV5-4 to TRBJ1-1; a possible D gene is TRBD1 (5 bases). The CDR3 is made up of 14 amino acids. Between the trimmed V and J ends, which lost 5 bases and 2 bases, there was a span of 13 bases. Germline CDR1 reads SGHNT; CDR2 reads YYREEE (reference sequence). The CDR3 region has the DNA TGTGCCAGCAGATATGACCAGGGCAACACTGAAGCTTTCTTT. This encodes CASRYDQGNTEAFF.

The V gene is TRBV4-1, the J gene TRBJ1-1; the D is unclear. CDR3 size: 14 residues. Trimming stripped 1 base from V and 6 bases from J, with 12 bases between. Germline lookup yields CDR1 MGHRA and CDR2 YSYEKL. As DNA, the CDR3 is TGCGCCAGCAGCCAAGGTCCGGGGAGGGCTGAAGCTTTCTTT. This encodes CASSQGPGRAEAFF.

This clone appeared many times. V usage is TRBV7-2 and J usage is TRBJ1-2, with 9 bases lining up with TRBD1. Looked up from germline, CDR1 is SGHTA and CDR2 is FQGNSA. With 5 bases clipped from V and 7 bases from J, the junction kept 8 bases outside the gene matches. CDR3 length: 14 amino acids. The CDR3 DNA reads TGTGCCAGCAGCCTCAGACCGGGACAGGGTGGCTACACCTTC. Its translation is CASSLRPGQGGYTF.

In its sample, this clone was seen a few times. The gene calls are TRBV7-3 and TRBJ2-1; 7 bases map to TRBD2. In germline, CDR1 is SGHTA, CDR2 FQGTGA. The CDR3 has 16 amino acids. Trimming removed 5 bases from V and 12 bases from J; junction bases left unmatched: 19. This chain's CDR3 is CASSLDGSGPREGQFF. In DNA, the CDR3 is TGTGCCAGCAGCCTAGATGGTAGCGGGCCCCGGGAAGGGCAGTTCTTC.

V gene TRBV11-3 combines with J gene TRBJ1-1; the D gene is possibly TRBD1 (5 bases). Germline CDR1 SGHNT, CDR2 YENEEA. V was clipped by 5 bases and J by 3 bases, with 10 bases between them. The CDR3 totals 13 residues. CDR3 in DNA: TGTGCCAGCAGCCGGGGGATGGACACTGAAGCTTTCTTT. It codes for CASSRGMDTEAFF.

J is TRBJ1-4 and V is TRBV6-1; 7 positions agree with TRBD1. With 10 bases clipped from V and 0 bases from J, the junction kept 5 bases outside the gene matches. Germline values: CDR1 MNHNS, CDR2 SASEGT. The CDR3 length is 14 residues. CDR3 protein: CATQGDATNEKLFF. The CDR3, as DNA: TGTGCCACCCAGGGGGACGCAACTAATGAAAAACTGTTTTTT.

The chain has TRBV11-1 and TRBJ1-1, with 7 bases identical to TRBD1. This CDR3 has 13 amino acids. Germline assignment: CDR1 SGHAT and CDR2 FQDESV (reference sequence). V shed 6 bases, J shed 4 bases, and the junction held 5 bases outside the gene matches. The CDR3 here is CASSLRDSTEAFF. The CDR3 bases are TGTGCCAGCAGTTTACGGGACAGCACTGAAGCTTTCTTT.

The CDR3 loop reads CASRFTSGRAYEQYF. CDR3 DNA: TGTGCCAGCAGATTTACTAGCGGGAGGGCCTACGAGCAGTACTTC. The chain combines TRBV27 with TRBJ2-7, with 13 bases aligning to TRBD2. Germline CDR1 reads MNHEY; CDR2 reads SMNVEV (reference sequence). The CDR3 runs to 15 residues. Trimming at V came to 6 bases and at J to 2 bases, leaving 4 bases not matched to a gene.

This rearrangement joins TRBV5-8 to TRBJ1-3, with a tentative D call TRBD1 (6 bases). Germline CDR1 SGHTS, CDR2 YDEGEE. V was pared by 4 bases and J by 2 bases, with 16 bases between. The CDR3 is 16 amino acids. CDR3 region: CASSPEQGTTGNTIYF. The CDR3 DNA is TGTGCCAGCAGCCCTGAACAGGGAACTACTGGAAACACCATATATTTT.

The chain links TRBV29-1 to TRBJ1-5; D might be TRBD1 (5 bases). This CDR3 is 11 amino acids long. V gave up 6 bases and J gave up 10 bases, with 13 bases separating them. CDR1 and CDR2 (germline): SQVTM, ANQGSEA. CDR3 amino acids: CSVRGEGPQHF. CDR3 nucleotides: TGCAGCGTCCGAGGGGAGGGCCCCCAGCATTTT.

The chain uses TRBV28 and TRBJ2-5; 12 nucleotides align to TRBD1. The CDR3 is made up of 16 amino acids. Germline CDR1 is MDHEN and CDR2 is SYDVKM. V trimming: 6 bases; J trimming: 0 bases; junction bases outside the gene matches: 5. The CDR3 coding sequence is TGTGCCAGCAGGGGGGGACAGGGGGCGGACCAAGAGACCCAGTACTTC. It yields the protein CASRGGQGADQETQYF.

This chain connects TRBV6-1 to TRBJ1-2; TRBD1 matches 7 bases. The CDR3 consists of 16 residues. Germline V gene data show CDR1 as MNHNS and CDR2 as SASEGT. J was trimmed by 7 bases and V by 3 bases; bases with no gene match: 14. The CDR3 DNA is TGTGCCAGCAGTGAGGATTTACAGGGGCTAAAGGGTGGCTACACCTTC. Amino acid sequence: CASSEDLQGLKGGYTF.

This clone came up once. This chain joins TRBV5-1 and TRBJ2-7; 15 bases map to TRBD2. The CDR3 is made up of 17 amino acids. Trimming took 4 bases from V and 3 from J; bases not matched to a gene: 8. CDR1 SGHRS and CDR2 YFSETQ come from the germline V gene. The CDR3 DNA reads as TGCGCCAGCAGCGGGGGACTAGCGGGAGGCCTGAGCTACGAGCAGTACTTC. Translation gives CASSGGLAGGLSYEQYF.

The gene calls are TRBV6-6 and TRBJ2-7; a possible D gene is TRBD2 (6 bases). This CDR3 comprises 13 residues. In germline, CDR1 is MNHNY, CDR2 SVGAGI (reference sequence). V was cut by 7 bases and J by 6 bases, with 16 bases left in between. The CDR3 is CASTRTDGGEQYF. The CDR3 DNA reads as TGTGCCAGCACCAGGACCGACGGGGGCGAGCAGTACTTC.

This chain joins TRBV20-1 and TRBJ2-1, with D tentatively TRBD2 (6 bases). The CDR3 sequence is 11 residues long. V was cut by 3 bases and J by 14 bases, with 14 bases left in between. Germline CDR1 and CDR2: DFQATT and SNEGSKA (reference sequence). The DNA for the CDR3 is TGCAGTGCTAGTGTGGGGGGTGGTGAGTTCTTC. The encoded protein is CSASVGGGEFF.